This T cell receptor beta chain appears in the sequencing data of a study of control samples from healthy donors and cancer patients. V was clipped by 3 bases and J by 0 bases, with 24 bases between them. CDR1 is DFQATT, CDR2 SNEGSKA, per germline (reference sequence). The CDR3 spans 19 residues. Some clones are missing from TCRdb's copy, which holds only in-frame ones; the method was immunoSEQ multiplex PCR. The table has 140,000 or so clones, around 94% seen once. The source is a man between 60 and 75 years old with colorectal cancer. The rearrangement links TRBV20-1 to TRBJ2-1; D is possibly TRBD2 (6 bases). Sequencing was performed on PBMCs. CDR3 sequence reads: CSASISGPLTRSSYNEQFF. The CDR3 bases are TGCAGTGCTAGTATCTCAGGGCCGTTGACTAGGAGCTCCTACAATGAGCAGTTCTTC.